This is a list of T cell receptor beta chains from one sample in a study of blood T cell repertoires in COVID-19. TCRdb's copy holds only in-frame clones and misses some; the assay was immunoSEQ multiplex PCR. The sample contains about 370,000 clones, 89% of which appear only once. The sequencing sample was made of peripheral blood. The origin of the receptors is a woman in her twenties or thirties with COVID-19, enrolled during active disease. Each CDR3 is given with its conserved first and last residue. A D gene is named only where the DNA matches it firmly. Not all rows give a size; the values are once, few, many and, for expanded clones, a class.

>16|TRBV13|-|TRBJ2-1|-
CASSSYRDGLNNEQFF
TGTGCCAGCAGCTCCTACCGGGACGGACTAAACAATGAGCAGTTCTTC
>12|TRBV12-3/TRBV12-4|-|TRBJ1-1|-
CASSLNRPEAFF
TGTGCCAGCAGCCTCAACAGGCCCGAAGCTTTCTTT
>12|TRBV7-2|-|TRBJ1-1|-
CASSLAPREAFF
TGTGCCAGCAGCTTAGCCCCTAGGGAAGCTTTCTTT
>14|TRBV7-9|-|TRBJ2-7|-
CASSLISTGQGQYF
TGTGCCAGCAGCTTAATTTCGACAGGCCAAGGGCAGTACTTC
>14|TRBV30|-|TRBJ1-4|-
CAWNYGTRREKLFF
TGTGCCTGGAATTACGGGACTAGGAGGGAAAAACTGTTTTTT
>11|TRBV20-1|-|TRBJ1-1|TRBD1
CSARGQVEAFF
TGCAGTGCTAGGGGACAGGTTGAAGCTTTCTTT
>13|TRBV20-1|-|TRBJ2-1|TRBD2
CSASPAGGHEQFF
TGCAGTGCTAGTCCGGCGGGAGGGCATGAGCAGTTCTTC
>14|TRBV7-9|-|TRBJ1-2|TRBD1
CASSPKGGDYGYTF
TGTGCCAGCAGCCCGAAAGGGGGCGACTATGGCTACACCTTC
>13|TRBV6-1|-|TRBJ2-1|-
CASSEEGVGLQFF
TGTGCCAGCAGTGAAGAGGGAGTGGGTTTGCAGTTCTTC
>12|TRBV6-5|-|TRBJ2-1|-
CASVTRGNEQFF
TGTGCCAGCGTCACCAGAGGGAATGAGCAGTTCTTC
>16|TRBV4-1|-|TRBJ2-1|TRBD2
CASQVLGGSSYNEQFF
TGCGCCAGTCAGGTGCTGGGCGGGAGCTCCTACAATGAGCAGTTCTTC
>13|TRBV19|-|TRBJ2-2|-
CAVKTGITGELFF
TGTGCCGTAAAAACAGGGATCACCGGGGAGCTGTTTTTT
>15|TRBV6-5|once|TRBJ1-4|-
CASSYSPATNEKLFF
TGTGCCAGCAGTTACTCCCCTGCAACTAATGAAAAACTGTTTTTT
>14|TRBV6-5|-|TRBJ1-6|TRBD1
CASRVDRGGPPLHF
TGTGCCAGCAGGGTCGACAGGGGAGGGCCACCCCTCCACTTT
>14|TRBV4-2|-|TRBJ2-3|TRBD2
CATTLADHTDTQYF
TGTGCCACTACCCTAGCGGATCACACAGATACGCAGTATTTT
>16|TRBV18|-|TRBJ2-5|-
CASSPLGRGTQETQYF
TGTGCCAGCTCCCCCTTGGGGAGAGGGACTCAAGAGACCCAGTACTTC
>13|TRBV12-3/TRBV12-4|-|TRBJ1-2|-
CASSMTGGYGYTF
TGTGCCAGCAGCATGACAGGAGGCTATGGCTACACCTTC
>15|TRBV19|once|TRBJ1-1|-
CASSPWGVTNTEAFF
TGTGCCAGTAGTCCCTGGGGGGTTACCAACACTGAAGCTTTCTTT
>14|TRBV15|-|TRBJ2-7|TRBD2
CATSRRTSGFEQYF
TGTGCCACCAGCAGGAGGACTAGCGGGTTCGAGCAGTACTTC
>12|TRBV29-1|-|TRBJ1-2|TRBD1
CSVEGQGGGYTF
TGCAGCGTTGAGGGGCAGGGGGGAGGCTACACCTTC
>15|TRBV3-1/TRBV3-2|-|TRBJ2-1|-
CASSQGRVVYNEQFF
TGTGCCAGCAGCCAAGGTAGAGTGGTCTACAATGAGCAGTTCTTC
>12|TRBV12-3/TRBV12-4|-|TRBJ2-7|TRBD1
CASRNDRVEQYF
TGTGCCAGCAGAAACGACAGGGTCGAGCAGTACTTC
>14|TRBV7-2|-|TRBJ1-4|TRBD1
CASSRTRQGFKLFF
TGTGCCAGCAGCCGGACCCGACAGGGATTCAAACTGTTTTTT
>15|TRBV19|-|TRBJ2-1|-
CASSIEQGYYNEQFF
TGTGCCAGTAGTATAGAACAGGGATACTACAATGAGCAGTTCTTC
>18|TRBV4-2|-|TRBJ1-2|-
CASSQDLPRQTIVYGYTF
TGTGCCAGCAGCCAAGATCTTCCGAGACAGACCATTGTCTATGGCTACACCTTC
>14|TRBV4-1|-|TRBJ2-1|-
CASSQERSRNEQFF
TGCGCCAGCAGCCAAGAGAGGAGCCGGAATGAGCAGTTCTTC
>15|TRBV11-2|-|TRBJ1-1|TRBD1
CASSRTGVGNTEAFF
TGTGCCAGCAGCCGGACAGGGGTGGGGAACACTGAAGCTTTCTTT
>13|TRBV5-1|-|TRBJ2-7|-
CASSYAGTYEQYF
TGCGCCAGCAGCTATGCAGGGACCTACGAGCAGTACTTC
>14|TRBV11-1|-|TRBJ2-5|-
CASSLVWGGETQYF
TGTGCCAGCAGCTTAGTTTGGGGCGGAGAGACCCAGTACTTC
>16|TRBV11-2|-|TRBJ1-1|-
CASSLEGAEINTEAFF
TGTGCCAGCAGCTTAGAAGGGGCCGAAATCAACACTGAAGCTTTCTTT
>15|TRBV27|-|TRBJ2-7|TRBD1
CASRPHGTVNYEQYF
TGTGCCAGCAGACCCCATGGGACAGTTAATTACGAGCAGTACTTC
>20|TRBV6-4|-|TRBJ2-3|TRBD2
CASSDTFGTSGSPLADTQYF
TGTGCCAGCAGTGACACCTTCGGGACTAGCGGGAGTCCCCTCGCAGATACGCAGTATTTT
>15|TRBV6-5|-|TRBJ1-2|TRBD1
CASSWAGTANYGYTF
TGTGCCAGCAGTTGGGCCGGGACAGCTAACTATGGCTACACCTTC
>14|TRBV24-1|-|TRBJ1-2|TRBD1
CATSDAGTAYGYTF
TGTGCCACCAGTGACGCCGGGACAGCATATGGCTACACCTTC
>17|TRBV3-1/TRBV3-2|-|TRBJ2-1|TRBD1
CASSQDSDRGFGNEQFF
TGTGCCAGCAGCCAAGATTCTGACAGGGGTTTCGGCAATGAGCAGTTCTTC
>16|TRBV11-3|-|TRBJ2-3|TRBD2
CASSSGLAGGTDTQYF
TGTGCCAGCAGCTCCGGACTAGCGGGAGGCACAGATACGCAGTATTTT
>13|TRBV30|-|TRBJ2-7|TRBD2
CAWSVGAGDEQYF
TGTGCCTGGAGTGTAGGGGCGGGGGACGAGCAGTACTTC
>14|TRBV2|-|TRBJ2-5|-
CASRKSGLQETQYF
TGTGCCAGCCGAAAGAGCGGTCTTCAAGAGACCCAGTACTTC
>15|TRBV6-2/TRBV6-3|-|TRBJ2-3|-
CASSYYGSRADTQYF
TGTGCCAGCAGTTACTACGGGAGCCGAGCAGATACGCAGTATTTT
>15|TRBV6-5|-|TRBJ2-3|-
CASSHRDPKTDTQYF
TGTGCCAGCAGTCACCGGGATCCTAAGACGGATACGCAGTATTTT
>13|TRBV7-2|-|TRBJ2-7|TRBD1
CASSRGQGYEQYF
TGTGCCAGCAGCCGTGGACAGGGCTACGAGCAGTACTTC
>19|TRBV24-1|-|TRBJ2-1|-
CATSDSITPNYHSYNEQFF
TGTGCCACCAGTGATTCAATAACCCCAAACTACCACTCCTACAATGAGCAGTTCTTC
>16|TRBV18|-|TRBJ1-2|-
CASSPLINRARDGYTF
TGTGCCAGCTCACCACTAATTAACAGGGCAAGAGATGGCTACACCTTC
>17|TRBV19|-|TRBJ2-6|-
CASSPLGGKSGANVLTF
TGTGCCAGTAGCCCTCTTGGGGGCAAGTCTGGGGCCAACGTCCTGACTTTC
>17|TRBV9|-|TRBJ2-2|TRBD2
CASSQGLAGGRTGELFF
TGTGCCAGCAGCCAGGGGCTAGCGGGGGGGCGAACCGGGGAGCTGTTTTTT
>15|TRBV6-4|-|TRBJ1-1|-
CASTWAREANTEAFF
TGTGCCAGCACCTGGGCCCGGGAGGCGAACACTGAAGCTTTCTTT
>15|TRBV15|-|TRBJ2-6|-
CATSRAGLGANVLTF
TGTGCCACCAGCAGGGCAGGTCTTGGGGCCAACGTCCTGACTTTC
>16|TRBV7-6|-|TRBJ2-1|TRBD2
CASSLGSGRVYNEQFF
TGTGCCAGCAGCTTGGGTAGCGGGAGAGTCTACAATGAGCAGTTCTTC
>14|TRBV6-1|-|TRBJ1-5|-
CASSEQGLGQPQHF
TGTGCCAGCAGTGAACAGGGTTTGGGACAGCCCCAGCATTTT
>14|TRBV28|-|TRBJ1-2|TRBD1
CASSDPQGVRGYTF
TGTGCCAGCAGTGACCCTCAGGGGGTCCGTGGCTACACCTTC
>14|TRBV5-6|few|TRBJ2-1|TRBD2
CASSLVTSWNEQFF
TGTGCCAGCAGCTTGGTGACTAGCTGGAATGAGCAGTTCTTC